Below are 26 T cell receptor beta chains sequenced from a single sample in a study of T cell changes during pregnancy in multiple sclerosis. Here immunoSEQ multiplex PCR was the method, and the copy in TCRdb shows in-frame clones only, minus some. The sample contains tens of thousands of clones, 75% to 95% of which appear only once. Specimen: CD4+ T cells from peripheral blood mononuclear cells, collected in the second trimester of pregnancy. Source of these receptors: a female donor with multiple sclerosis, enrolled in a pregnancy study.

Regarding this clone: One end of the junction does not line up with germline, which may come from a read error. The chain joins TRBV6-5 to TRBJ1-2; no clear D. Germline CDR1 reads MNHEY; CDR2 reads SVGAGI. CDR3 size: 14 residues. The CDR3 sequence: CASGYIAQSRGYTF. Here the CDR3 DNA reads TGTGCCAGCGGTTACATAGCCCAGTCGAGGGGCTACACCTTC.

This chain uses TRBV28 with TRBJ2-7; 7 nucleotides align to TRBD1. Unmatched junction bases numbered 19, after V lost 5 bases and J lost 6 bases. The CDR3 runs to 17 residues. Germline CDR1 is MDHEN and CDR2 is SYDVKM. CDR3 sequence (DNA): TGTGCCAGCAGTCCACGGCCCGCTCGACAGGGACGAAGCGAGCAGTACTTC. Amino acids: CASSPRPARQGRSEQYF.

V gene TRBV15 combines with J gene TRBJ2-7, with a possible D match to TRBD1 (5 bases). Germline V gives CDR1 LNHNV, CDR2 YYDKDF (reference sequence). The CDR3 runs 15 residues. Between the trimmed V and J ends, which lost 0 bases and 0 bases, there was a span of 9 bases. The CDR3 protein is CATSRDWGGSYEQYF. CDR3 bases: TGTGCCACCAGCAGAGATTGGGGCGGCTCCTACGAGCAGTACTTC.

DNA for the CDR3: TGTGCCAGCAGCTTAGCTCTTGTTTGGGGGCCGGACACCGGGGAGCTGTTTTTT. Residues: CASSLALVWGPDTGELFF. This sequence joins TRBV11-2 and TRBJ2-2; tentatively, D is TRBD1 (6 bases). Germline CDR1 reads SGHAT; CDR2 reads FQNNGV. The V and J ends lost 1 base and 3 bases respectively, with 18 bases between them. The length of the CDR3 is 18 residues.

This clone was seen a few times. The chain uses TRBV28 and TRBJ2-7; the match to TRBD1 covers 7 bases. The CDR3 is made up of 12 amino acids. The J segment lost 5 bases and the V segment lost 7 bases, leaving 5 bases of the junction unmatched. CDR1 and CDR2 (germline): MDHEN, SYDVKM. Written as DNA, the CDR3 is TGTGCCAGCACGGACAGGTACAACGAGCAGTACTTC. Its translation is CASTDRYNEQYF.

This chain links TRBV27 with TRBJ2-1; weak D call: TRBD1 (6 bases). With 6 bases removed from V and 9 bases from J, the gap between germline ends came to 18 bases. Germline loops: CDR1 MNHEY, CDR2 SMNVEV (reference sequence). CDR3 length: 14 residues. Written as DNA, the CDR3 is TGTGCCAGCAGATACTCTAGGGTCAGGGGTGAGCAGTTCTTC. Its protein product is CASRYSRVRGEQFF.

This clone showed up just once. The chain is built from TRBV10-1 and TRBJ2-6, with 7 bases lining up with TRBD2. The CDR3 is made up of 15 amino acids. Unmatched junction bases numbered 10, after V lost 10 bases and J lost 4 bases. Germline CDR1 reads WNHNN; CDR2 reads SYGVQD (reference sequence). CDR3 in DNA: TGCGCCATCAAACTAGCGACCAGGGGGGCCAACGTCCTGACTTTC. It is translated as CAIKLATRGANVLTF.

V usage is TRBV5-6 and J usage is TRBJ1-4; a possible D gene is TRBD1 (6 bases). V was clipped by 6 bases and J by 5 bases, with 11 bases between them. The germline gives CDR1 SGHDT, CDR2 YYEEEE. The CDR3 has 13 residues. The CDR3 nucleotides are TGTGCCAGCAACCGAGGACAGAATGAAAAACTGTTTTTT. Its translation: CASNRGQNEKLFF.

The chain links TRBV5-4 to TRBJ1-1; possibly TRBD1 for D (5 bases). Trimming shortened V by 0 bases and J by 4 bases, and 10 bases separated the two germline ends. CDR3 length equals 14 residues. Per the germline V gene, CDR1 is SGHNT and CDR2 is YYREEE (reference sequence). The CDR3 loop is CASSLAGGSTEAFF. The CDR3 nucleotides read TGTGCCAGCAGCTTGGCGGGGGGGAGCACTGAAGCTTTCTTT.

The chain carries TRBV7-8 and TRBJ1-4, with no clear D. CDR1 SGHVS and CDR2 FQNEAQ come from the germline V gene. V lost 3 bases to trimming and J lost 0 bases, with 11 bases between them. There are 16 residues in the CDR3. The CDR3 DNA sequence: TGTGCCAGCAGCTTTGGCAGGATTTCAACTAATGAAAAACTGTTTTTT. It codes for CASSFGRISTNEKLFF.

The J gene is TRBJ2-7, the V gene TRBV30; a weak D match, TRBD1 (5 bases). The CDR3 totals 13 residues. V lost 1 base, J lost 3 bases, and 10 bases lay in between. Germline lookup yields CDR1 GTSNPN and CDR2 SVGIG (reference sequence). The CDR3 nucleotides read TGTGCCTGGAGTGCGGGCAGGGTCTACGAGCAGTACTTC. Protein sequence: CAWSAGRVYEQYF.

The rearrangement joins TRBV7-8 to TRBJ2-3; 8 nucleotides align to TRBD1. With V trimmed by 0 bases and J by 1 base, 6 bases remained unmatched. This CDR3 is built from 17 residues. Germline CDR1 reads SGHVS; CDR2 reads FQNEAQ. CDR3 nucleotide sequence: TGTGCCAGCAGCTTAGCGCGCAGGACAGGGCGCACAGATACGCAGTATTTT. Its protein is CASSLARRTGRTDTQYF.

The chain carries TRBV30 and TRBJ2-2; a weak D match, TRBD1 (6 bases). In germline, CDR1 is GTSNPN, CDR2 SVGIG (reference sequence). There are 15 residues in the CDR3. The V gene lost 2 bases and the J gene lost 5 bases, with 15 bases spanning the gap. In DNA form, the CDR3 reads TGTGCCTGGAGTCAGGGACACCGTCTGACCGGGGAGCTGTTTTTT. Its translation: CAWSQGHRLTGELFF.

CDR3 nucleotide sequence: TGCGCCAGCAGACTTGACAGGTCGAACACTGAAGCTTTCTTT. This gives the protein CASRLDRSNTEAFF. This chain uses TRBV5-1 with TRBJ1-1; D might be TRBD1 (6 bases). In germline, CDR1 is SGHRS, CDR2 YFSETQ. The CDR3 contains 14 residues. V was cut by 5 bases and J by 1 base, with 12 bases left in between.

The chain joins TRBV28 to TRBJ2-7, with D unresolved. The CDR3 sequence is 13 residues long. Trimming left V 2 bases short and J 5 bases short, with 10 bases between. Germline V gives CDR1 MDHEN, CDR2 SYDVKM. The CDR3 reads CASSLRSYNEQYF. CDR3 bases: TGTGCCAGCAGTTTACGGAGTTACAACGAGCAGTACTTC.

As DNA, the CDR3 is TGTGCCAGCACCGACTCCTACAGGAGCAATCAGCCCCAGCATTTT. Its protein product is CASTDSYRSNQPQHF. The V call is TRBV5-6, the J call TRBJ1-5, with D perhaps TRBD1 (5 bases). The germline V and J ends were trimmed by 6 bases and 1 base, with 14 bases remaining between them. CDR3 length equals 15 residues. Germline V gene data show CDR1 as SGHDT and CDR2 as YYEEEE.

This clone was observed a single time. The V gene is TRBV4-1, the J gene TRBJ1-2; D is unresolved. The CDR3 is 16 amino acids. Germline V gene sequence: CDR1 MGHRA, CDR2 YSYEKL. Trimming removed 4 bases from V and 7 bases from J, with 22 bases in between. In DNA form, the CDR3 reads TGCGCCAGCAGCCCCCTGCCGGGAACCAAGCTGGGTGGCTACACCTTC. This gives the protein CASSPLPGTKLGGYTF.

A few counts support this clone. The rearrangement uses TRBV14 and TRBJ1-3; the D is unclear. The V and J ends lost 4 bases and 4 bases respectively, with 2 bases between them. Germline V gene data show CDR1 as SGHDN and CDR2 as FVKESK. This CDR3 contains 11 residues. Here the CDR3 reads CASSPGNTIYF. For the CDR3, the DNA is TGTGCCAGCAGCCCGGGAAACACCATATATTTT.

V gene TRBV4-3 combines with J gene TRBJ2-1, with 12 bases fitting TRBD2. CDR1 and CDR2 (germline): LGHNA, YSLEER. V was clipped by 5 bases and J by 10 bases; unmatched bases: 3. This CDR3 is 13 amino acids long. The CDR3: CASSRLAGEEQFF. CDR3 DNA sequence: TGCGCCAGCAGCAGACTAGCGGGGGAAGAGCAGTTCTTC.

The chain is built from TRBV30 and TRBJ1-1; 7 nucleotides line up with TRBD1. The CDR3 runs 15 residues. The junction had 9 bases not matched to a gene; V was cut back by 4 bases and J by 1 base. Germline CDR1 and CDR2: GTSNPN and SVGIG (reference sequence). The CDR3 loop is CAWKRDRGPNTEAFF. DNA of the CDR3: TGTGCCTGGAAGAGAGATAGGGGGCCGAACACTGAAGCTTTCTTT. The full variable domain, with the rest looked up from reference TRBV30 and TRBJ1-1, is SQTIHQWPATLVQPVGSPLSLECTVEGTSNPNLYWYRQAAGRGLQLLFYSVGIGQISSEVPQNLSASRPQDRQFILSSKKLLLSDSGFYLCAWKRDRGPNTEAFFGQGTRLTVV.

This chain connects TRBV25-1 to TRBJ1-6; D not resolved. Trimming shortened V by 5 bases and J by 9 bases, and 11 bases separated the two germline ends. The germline gives CDR1 MGHDK, CDR2 SYGVNS. The CDR3 has 13 amino acids. The CDR3 is CASSTMVGSPLHF. The CDR3 bases are TGTGCCAGCAGTACCATGGTCGGTTCACCCCTCCACTTT. Variable domain in full (rest from reference TRBV25-1 and TRBJ1-6): EADIYQTPRYLVIGTGKKITLECSQTMGHDKMYWYQQDPGMELHLIHYSYGVNSTEKGDLSSESTVSRIRTEHFPLTLESARPSHTSQYLCASSTMVGSPLHFGNGTRLTVT.

V gene TRBV19 combines with J gene TRBJ1-2, with TRBD1 matching over 7 bases. The CDR3 extends over 13 amino acids. V was pared by 1 base and J by 6 bases, with 2 bases of the junction left unmatched. Germline values: CDR1 LNHDA, CDR2 SQIVND (reference sequence). The DNA of the CDR3 is TGTGCCAGTAGTATAGGCAGGGGGAATGGCTACACCTTC. It is translated as CASSIGRGNGYTF.

This clone occurred once. The chain uses TRBV6-5 and TRBJ2-7; TRBD1 is a possible D gene (6 bases). V gave up 5 bases and J gave up 4 bases, with 15 bases separating them. The CDR3 is 14 residues long. CDR1 MNHEY and CDR2 SVGAGI come from the germline V gene. For the CDR3, the DNA is TGTGCCAGCAGTCCAAAACAGGGCTGGTACGAGCAGTACTTC. It yields the protein CASSPKQGWYEQYF.

The genes are TRBV23-1 and TRBJ2-7, with 8 bases identical to TRBD1. TRBV23-1 is filed as an ORF, its function uncertain. After removal of 4 bases from V and 5 bases from J, the junction contained 13 bases not matched to a gene. The length of the CDR3 is 16 residues. The CDR3 DNA reads TGCGCCAGCAGTCCTAGTGGCGGGACAGGTAACCACGAGCAGTACTTC. Its translation: CASSPSGGTGNHEQYF.

The sample holds a few counts of this clone. V gene TRBV7-2 combines with J gene TRBJ2-1; 12 bases align to TRBD2. The CDR3 contains 18 residues. Germline assignment: CDR1 SGHTA and CDR2 FQGNSA. With 2 bases clipped from V and 0 bases from J, the junction kept 5 bases outside the gene matches. CDR3 region: CASSLRLAGASSYNEQFF. The CDR3 region has the DNA TGTGCCAGCAGCTTAAGACTAGCGGGGGCGAGCTCCTACAATGAGCAGTTCTTC.

The chain joins TRBV12-2 to TRBJ1-1; the table calls TRBD1, which could not be checked here. TRBV12-2 is designated a pseudogene. The CDR3 runs to 15 residues. CDR3 coding DNA: TGTGCAAGTCGCTTAGGTCAGGGGTGGGAAACTGAAGCTTTCTTT. This translates into CASRLGQGWETEAFF.